This is a list of T cell receptor beta chains from one sample in a study of radiotherapy plus CTLA-4 blockade in lung cancer. Assay used: immunoSEQ multiplex PCR; TCRdb lists only in-frame clones, some missing. The sample holds about 40,000 clones, about four fifths seen once. The source material was peripheral blood, sampled from a patient treated with radiotherapy plus ipilimumab. The receptor set was obtained from a human donor with non-small cell lung cancer that progressed on radiotherapy plus ipilimumab. Each CDR3 is given with its conserved first and last residue. The order of the fields is D gene, V gene, J gene, clone size, CDR3 DNA, CDR3 protein. The D gene is left open where the match is weak. Where a row states a size, it is once, few, many or the class of an expanded clone; other rows omit it.

d_gene: .
v_gene: TRBV5-4
j_gene: TRBJ2-7
abundance: .
CDR3nt: TGTGCCAGCAGCAGAGGGCCACCCAACTTCTACGAGCAGTACTTC
CDR3aa: CASSRGPPNFYEQYF

d_gene: .
v_gene: TRBV29-1
j_gene: TRBJ1-3
abundance: .
CDR3nt: TGCAGCGTTGTAGAAGGGGCTGGAAACACCATATATTTT
CDR3aa: CSVVEGAGNTIYF

d_gene: TRBD2
v_gene: TRBV4-3
j_gene: TRBJ2-1
abundance: .
CDR3nt: TGCGCCAGCAGCCATTCCCGGGGGGGCGATGAGCAGTTCTTC
CDR3aa: CASSHSRGGDEQFF

d_gene: .
v_gene: TRBV27
j_gene: TRBJ1-5
abundance: medium-sized
CDR3nt: TGTGCCAGCAGACCAGGGGTAATCGGCAATCAGCCCCAGCATTTT
CDR3aa: CASRPGVIGNQPQHF

d_gene: TRBD1
v_gene: TRBV18
j_gene: TRBJ1-2
abundance: .
CDR3nt: TGTGCCAGCTCTACCCTCGGACAGGGTTATGGCTACACCTTC
CDR3aa: CASSTLGQGYGYTF

d_gene: TRBD1
v_gene: TRBV5-8
j_gene: TRBJ1-2
abundance: .
CDR3nt: TGTGCCAGCAGCTGGCCGGGACAGGGGAACTATGGCTACACCTTC
CDR3aa: CASSWPGQGNYGYTF

d_gene: .
v_gene: TRBV18
j_gene: TRBJ1-5
abundance: few
CDR3nt: TGTGCCAGCTCGAGCCAGCCGACAGGCTCTAATCAGCCCCAGCATTTT
CDR3aa: CASSSQPTGSNQPQHF

d_gene: TRBD1
v_gene: TRBV27
j_gene: TRBJ1-6
abundance: .
CDR3nt: TGTGCCAGCAGTTCCCCCCTCCGGGACAGAAATTCACCCCTCCACTTT
CDR3aa: CASSSPLRDRNSPLHF

d_gene: TRBD1
v_gene: TRBV28
j_gene: TRBJ2-7
abundance: few
CDR3nt: TGTGCCAGCAGTCCCTCCGGGACAGGGTTAGACGAGCAGTACTTC
CDR3aa: CASSPSGTGLDEQYF

d_gene: TRBD1
v_gene: TRBV25-1
j_gene: TRBJ1-6
abundance: hyperexpanded
CDR3nt: TGTGCCAGCAGTAGGACAGGGGATTCACCCCTCCACTTT
CDR3aa: CASSRTGDSPLHF

d_gene: .
v_gene: TRBV5-1
j_gene: TRBJ2-1
abundance: .
CDR3nt: TGCGCCAGCAGGGGCAGTCCCAACTCCTACAATGAGCAGTTCTTC
CDR3aa: CASRGSPNSYNEQFF

d_gene: .
v_gene: TRBV5-1
j_gene: TRBJ1-2
abundance: few
CDR3nt: TGCGCCAGCAGCCCGGGTCCGGCCAACTATGGCTACACCTTC
CDR3aa: CASSPGPANYGYTF

d_gene: .
v_gene: TRBV14
j_gene: TRBJ1-1
abundance: .
CDR3nt: TGTGCCAGCAGCCCACCCCGAGGGACTGAAGCTTTCTTT
CDR3aa: CASSPPRGTEAFF

d_gene: TRBD2
v_gene: TRBV11-2
j_gene: TRBJ2-3
abundance: .
CDR3nt: TGTGCCAGCAGCTCACTAGCGGCCTCCTTCTTT
CDR3aa: CASSSLAASFF

d_gene: .
v_gene: TRBV7-9
j_gene: TRBJ1-1
abundance: .
CDR3nt: TGTGCCAGCAGCTTAGGAGCGAACACTGAAGCTTTCTTT
CDR3aa: CASSLGANTEAFF

d_gene: .
v_gene: TRBV27
j_gene: TRBJ2-6
abundance: once
CDR3nt: TGTGCCAGCAGTTTATCCCGACGAGAGGGCTGGAGCTCTGGGGCCAACGTCCTGACTTTC
CDR3aa: CASSLSRREGWSSGANVLTF

d_gene: .
v_gene: TRBV5-4
j_gene: TRBJ1-2
abundance: once
CDR3nt: TGTGCCAGCAGGTTGGACAGAAGCTATGGCTACACCTTC
CDR3aa: CASRLDRSYGYTF

d_gene: TRBD1
v_gene: TRBV6-6
j_gene: TRBJ2-1
abundance: .
CDR3nt: TGTGCCAGCAGACCCACGGACAGGGGAAATGAGCAGTTCTTC
CDR3aa: CASRPTDRGNEQFF

d_gene: .
v_gene: TRBV19
j_gene: TRBJ1-4
abundance: .
CDR3nt: TGTGCCAGTACCAGGGGATTTAATGAAAAACTGTTTTTT
CDR3aa: CASTRGFNEKLFF

d_gene: TRBD1
v_gene: TRBV2
j_gene: TRBJ1-2
abundance: .
CDR3nt: TGTGCCAGCAGTATGATCGGACAGGGTGGTTTCTTC
CDR3aa: CASSMIGQGGFF

d_gene: TRBD2
v_gene: TRBV5-4
j_gene: TRBJ2-1
abundance: .
CDR3nt: TGTGCCAGCAGCTTTAGCGGGGGTTCCTACAATGAGCAGTTCTTC
CDR3aa: CASSFSGGSYNEQFF

d_gene: TRBD2
v_gene: TRBV6-5
j_gene: TRBJ2-3
abundance: .
CDR3nt: TGTGCCAGCAGTGCCCGACTAGCCCGAGATACGCAGTATTTT
CDR3aa: CASSARLARDTQYF

d_gene: TRBD2
v_gene: TRBV11-2
j_gene: TRBJ2-3
abundance: .
CDR3nt: TGTGCCAGCAGCTTAGGACTAGCGGGTACCTCTTTGGGCACAGATACGCAGTATTTT
CDR3aa: CASSLGLAGTSLGTDTQYF

d_gene: TRBD1
v_gene: TRBV19
j_gene: TRBJ1-1
abundance: .
CDR3nt: TGTGCCAGTAGTGCACCGGGACAGATCGGCACTGAAGCTTTCTTT
CDR3aa: CASSAPGQIGTEAFF

d_gene: .
v_gene: TRBV28
j_gene: TRBJ1-1
abundance: .
CDR3nt: TGTGCCAGCAGTTTAGGGGGAGGGGGGGGGAGAACTGAAGCTTTCTTT
CDR3aa: CASSLGGGGGRTEAFF

d_gene: TRBD1
v_gene: TRBV5-4
j_gene: TRBJ1-2
abundance: .
CDR3nt: TGTGCCAGCAGCCCTGATACAGGGGTCAACTATGGCTACACCTTC
CDR3aa: CASSPDTGVNYGYTF

d_gene: .
v_gene: TRBV4-2
j_gene: TRBJ2-5
abundance: .
CDR3nt: TGTGCCAGCAGCCAAATCCGACTAGATGGGGTAGAGACCCAGTACTTC
CDR3aa: CASSQIRLDGVETQYF

d_gene: TRBD1
v_gene: TRBV5-4
j_gene: TRBJ1-1
abundance: .
CDR3nt: TGTGCCAGCAGCTTGGCCGGGACAGGGAACACTGAAGCTTTCTTT
CDR3aa: CASSLAGTGNTEAFF

d_gene: TRBD2
v_gene: TRBV6-5
j_gene: TRBJ2-7
abundance: .
CDR3nt: TGTGCCAGCAAAATCGGGACTAGCGAGGGATACGAGCAGTACTTC
CDR3aa: CASKIGTSEGYEQYF

d_gene: TRBD1
v_gene: TRBV2
j_gene: TRBJ2-3
abundance: .
CDR3nt: TGTGCCAGCAGTGTTCACTTGGACAGGGTGACTAGCACAGATACGCAGTATTTT
CDR3aa: CASSVHLDRVTSTDTQYF

d_gene: .
v_gene: TRBV27
j_gene: TRBJ1-5
abundance: .
CDR3nt: TGTGCCAGCAGTGCAAGGGGTTCAGGGAGGACCCAGCATTTT
CDR3aa: CASSARGSGRTQHF

d_gene: .
v_gene: TRBV10-3
j_gene: TRBJ1-5
abundance: .
CDR3nt: TGTGCCATCAGTGACCCGTCTAGCAATCAGCCCCAGCATTTT
CDR3aa: CAISDPSSNQPQHF